The clone carrying this T cell receptor (beta chain) was seen a single time. This sample stems from a study of blood T cell repertoires in COVID-19. Looking at the study overall: Spain, Italy and the United States supplied samples that represented acute and convalescent COVID-19. Nucleic acid was either cDNA or gDNA, and it came from T cells, B-cell-depleted T cells, or PBMCs.

In the study's own analysis: Amplification from reference gene primers served as the basis for estimated nucleated cell counts. Libraries were prepared by immunoSEQ multiplex PCR; TCRdb keeps only in-frame clonotypes and omits some of them. V and J calls and clone size follow that table, whereas D and trimming were derived from the DNA. Among around 200,000 clones listed, about 86% were seen once. The receptor was isolated from a man over 45 with active or convalescent COVID-19. The sequencing sample was made of peripheral blood.

The chain's CDR3 is CAWSTTSGDWGTQYF. CDR3 bases: TGTGCCTGGAGTACGACTAGCGGGGACTGGGGTACGCAGTATTTT. The chain employs TRBV30 and TRBJ2-3; TRBD2 matches 11 bases. The CDR3 consists of 15 residues. The ends lost 2 bases at V and 8 bases at J; junction bases unmatched: 9. CDR1 GTSNPN and CDR2 SVGIG come from the germline V gene (reference sequence).